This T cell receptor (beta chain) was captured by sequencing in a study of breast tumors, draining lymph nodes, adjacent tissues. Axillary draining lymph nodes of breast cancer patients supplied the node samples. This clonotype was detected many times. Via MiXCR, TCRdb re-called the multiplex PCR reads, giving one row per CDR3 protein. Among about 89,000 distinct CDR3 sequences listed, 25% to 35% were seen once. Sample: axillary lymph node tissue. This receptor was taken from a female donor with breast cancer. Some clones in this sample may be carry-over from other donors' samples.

CDR3 sequence reads: CASSTNGQGGKLFF. The DNA for the CDR3 is TGTGCCAGCAGTACAAACGGCCAGGGAGGAAAACTGTTTTTT. The chain uses TRBV12-3 or TRBV12-4 and TRBJ1-4; a weak D match, TRBD1 (5 bases). The V end lost 5 bases, the J end lost 10 bases, and 17 bases lay between the germline ends. This CDR3 region has 14 residues.